This T cell receptor (beta chain) was observed in a study of blood T cell repertoires in COVID-19. Whole-study context: Researchers got acute and convalescent COVID-19 samples from the United States, Italy and Spain. The analysed material was cDNA or gDNA that came from T cells, B-cell-depleted T cells, or PBMCs.

In the original analysis: Estimation of nucleated cell counts relied on the amplification of reference gene primers. Repertoires were generated with immunoSEQ multiplex PCR, while TCRdb's copy carries only in-frame clones and drops some. The V and J calls and clone size are taken from that table; D and trimming were inferred from the DNA. The sample holds around 270,000 clones, approximately 86% seen once. The germline V gene has CDR1 MNHEY and CDR2 SVGAGI. The CDR3 sequence is 12 residues long. The trim removed 5 bases at V and 14 bases at J, leaving 4 bases unmatched. This receptor was identified in a man aged 25-40 years with active or convalescent COVID-19. Sequenced material: peripheral blood. The chain couples TRBV6-5 to TRBJ2-1; TRBD2 matches at 12 bases. The CDR3, as DNA: TGTGCCAGCAGTAACGGACTAGCGGGGAAGTTCTTC. Translated: CASSNGLAGKFF.